A selection of T cell receptor beta chains follows, all from one sample in a study of T cell responses to AZD1222 COVID-19 vaccine. Using immunoSEQ multiplex PCR, the repertoire was profiled, and TCRdb retains in-frame clones only, with some absent. In the table there are about 140,000 clones, 92% of which are singletons. The input for sequencing was peripheral blood, taken 28 days after the second AZD1222 dose. These receptors came from an adult who received the AZD1222 COVID-19 vaccine. CDR3s include the opening cysteine and the closing phenylalanine or tryptophan. A D gene is named only where the DNA matches it firmly.

TRBV7-6	TRBD1	CASSMRTGPEDEQYF
TRBV6-4	TRBD2	CASSVAGGSYNEQFF
TRBV25-1	TRBD2	CATGGAGLYEQYF
TRBV5-1	-	CASSFWDTKETQYF
TRBV28	-	CASSPLGGGFLDSEQYF
TRBV7-3	-	CASSLSSGAADTQYF
TRBV9	-	CASSVGTEGNTIYF
TRBV4-3	TRBD2	CASSQGLGGSYEQYF
TRBV9	-	CASSVDGTLYGYTF
TRBV27	-	CASSLSLRDTQYF
TRBV4-2	TRBD2	CASSQEGTSLNYEQYF
TRBV6-5	-	CASSLILGEAFF
TRBV3-1/TRBV3-2	-	CASSRLSPRGSTDTQYF
TRBV10-3	-	CAISEGMGETQYF
TRBV10-3	-	CAISGQVKSSAQYF
TRBV5-8	TRBD1	CASSSKTGVLYGYTF
TRBV15	-	CATSPGGSNQPQHF
TRBV9	-	CASSVGYGDSFYEQYF
TRBV5-6	-	CASSLSQNYEQYF
TRBV11-1	-	CASSLLAGSYNEQFF
TRBV27	-	CASSLLLSDNEQFF
TRBV6-1	TRBD2	CASSERGGEFYEQYF
TRBV7-3	-	CASSFLGTDTQYF
TRBV5-4	-	CASSFTQSPLHF
TRBV6-5	-	CASSYSYLNTEAFF
TRBV5-6	-	CASSFSGSGYTDTQYF
TRBV12-3/TRBV12-4	-	CASSSHSNQPQHF
TRBV4-3	-	CASSREGALGYEQYF
TRBV4-3	TRBD1	CASSQGQGDGQPQHF
TRBV9	-	CASSVGVSNSPLHF
TRBV12-5	-	CASGLFGGNQPQHF
TRBV2	-	CASATPGKSHGYTF
TRBV4-3	-	CASSQGDILEAFF
TRBV2	-	CASSDNSNQPQHF
TRBV29-1	TRBD2	CSVSGGPYNEQFF
TRBV27	TRBD2	CASSWDGGTQETQYF
TRBV7-8	-	CASSPRQGNTDTQYF
TRBV6-5	-	CASTPGSPIGEAFF
TRBV4-3	-	CASSQGGDGSGYEQYF
TRBV28	TRBD1	CASSPDRARTGYTF
TRBV6-2/TRBV6-3	TRBD1	CASSAGQPVYGYTF
TRBV7-2	-	CASSLAPGHNTGELFF
TRBV5-1	-	CASRGGDYGYTF
TRBV15	-	CATSSSGTEAFF
TRBV28	-	CASGRQTSPTYEQYF
TRBV5-4	-	CASSFWDTQYF
TRBV6-5	-	CASSSHTHGYTF
TRBV5-6	TRBD1	CASSLAGQGAGTEAFF
TRBV11-2	-	CASSLAGGGNSPLHF
TRBV6-2/TRBV6-3	TRBD2	CASSPLRSGRVNEQFF
TRBV7-2	-	CASSKYNEQFF
TRBV11-2	-	CASSSRADGGLYGYTF
TRBV5-1	-	CASSLDNSPLHF
TRBV7-3	TRBD1	CASSLTTGGYAGELFF
TRBV5-4	-	CASSLRTVGTGELFF
TRBV5-1	-	CASSLSETQYF
TRBV7-9	TRBD2	CASSSGGRVETQYF
TRBV13	TRBD1	CASSPGQGLDTEAFF